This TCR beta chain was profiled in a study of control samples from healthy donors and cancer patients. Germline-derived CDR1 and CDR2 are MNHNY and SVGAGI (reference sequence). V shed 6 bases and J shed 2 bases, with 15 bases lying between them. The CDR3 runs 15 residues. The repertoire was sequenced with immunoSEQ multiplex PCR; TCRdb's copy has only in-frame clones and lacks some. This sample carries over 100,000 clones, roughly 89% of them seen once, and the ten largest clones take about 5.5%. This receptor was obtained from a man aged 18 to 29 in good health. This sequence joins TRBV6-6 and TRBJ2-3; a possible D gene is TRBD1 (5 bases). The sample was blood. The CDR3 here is CASSNRQLLTDTQYF. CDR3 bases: TGTGCCAGCAGCAATAGACAGCTCCTCACAGATACGCAGTATTTT.